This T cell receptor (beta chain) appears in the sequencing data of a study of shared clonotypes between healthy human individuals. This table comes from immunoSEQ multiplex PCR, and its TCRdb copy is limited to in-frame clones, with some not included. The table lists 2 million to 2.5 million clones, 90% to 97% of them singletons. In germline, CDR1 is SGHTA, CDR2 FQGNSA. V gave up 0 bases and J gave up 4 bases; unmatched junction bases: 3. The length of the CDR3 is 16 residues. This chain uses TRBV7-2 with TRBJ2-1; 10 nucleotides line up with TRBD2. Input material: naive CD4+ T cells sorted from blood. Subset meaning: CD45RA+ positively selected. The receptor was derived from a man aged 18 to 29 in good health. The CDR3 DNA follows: TGTGCCAGCAGCTTAGCTTCTAGCGGGGGATACAATGAGCAGTTCTTC. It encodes CASSLASSGGYNEQFF.